The present T cell receptor beta chain was sequenced within a study of OX40 agonist ivuxolimab in advanced cancers. Generated by immunoSEQ multiplex PCR, the TCRdb table keeps only in-frame clones and is missing some. The profile shows some 83,000 clones, about 90% of them singletons. V was pared by 7 bases and J by 6 bases, with 12 bases between. Germline V CDR1 and CDR2: MNHEY, SVGAGI. The CDR3 has 13 amino acids. The V call is TRBV6-5, the J call TRBJ1-4; D gene ambiguous. Sequencing used CD4+ or CD8+ T cells sorted from blood, obtained in a trial of the OX40 agonist ivuxolimab. This TCR derives from an adult with an advanced solid tumor such as melanoma, head and neck, liver or kidney cancer. The CDR3 DNA sequence: TGTGCCAGCACATTAATGCGGGATGAAAAACTGTTTTTT. Its protein is CASTLMRDEKLFF.